What follows describes a single TCR beta chain. Per the study methods: Researchers report that nucleated cell counts were estimated from reference gene primer amplification. Using immunoSEQ multiplex PCR, the repertoire was profiled, and TCRdb retains in-frame clones only, with some absent. V, J and clone size are those of that table, while D and trimming were read from the DNA. The repertoire holds over 90,000 clones, with about 90% as singletons. This record belongs to a study of blood T cell repertoires in COVID-19. The wider study: Samples came from the United States, Italy and Spain, spanning acute and convalescent COVID-19. Sources were T cells, B-cell-depleted T cells, or PBMCs; the material itself was cDNA or gDNA.

Germline CDR1 is SGHTA and CDR2 is FQGNSA. V shed 5 bases and J shed 5 bases, with 12 bases lying between them. The length of the CDR3 is 13 residues. The TCR originated in a human donor in a cohort sampled during active COVID-19. The V call is TRBV7-2, the J call TRBJ2-5; D possibly corresponds to TRBD2 (7 bases). Specimen: peripheral blood. As DNA, the CDR3 is TGTGCCAGCAGCCCCAAGGGGGGGGAGACCCAGTACTTC. This codes for CASSPKGGETQYF.